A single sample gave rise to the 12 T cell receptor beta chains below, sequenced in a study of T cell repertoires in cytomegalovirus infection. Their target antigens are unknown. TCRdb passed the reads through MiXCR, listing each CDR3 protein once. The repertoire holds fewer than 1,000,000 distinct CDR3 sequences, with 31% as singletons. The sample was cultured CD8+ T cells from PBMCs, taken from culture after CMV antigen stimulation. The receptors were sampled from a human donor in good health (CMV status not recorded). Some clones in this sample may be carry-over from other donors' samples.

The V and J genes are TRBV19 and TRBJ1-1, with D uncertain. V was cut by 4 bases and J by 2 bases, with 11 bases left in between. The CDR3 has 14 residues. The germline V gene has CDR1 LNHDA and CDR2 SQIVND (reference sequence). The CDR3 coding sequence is TGTGCCAGTAGTACCTTCCGACTCAACACTGAAGCTTTCTTT. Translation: CASSTFRLNTEAFF.

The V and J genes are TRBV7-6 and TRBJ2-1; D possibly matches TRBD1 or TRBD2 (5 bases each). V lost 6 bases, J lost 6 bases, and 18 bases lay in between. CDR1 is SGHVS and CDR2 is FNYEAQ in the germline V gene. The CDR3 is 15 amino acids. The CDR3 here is CASSSFGTGANEQFF. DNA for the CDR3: TGTGCCAGCAGTTCTTTCGGGACCGGCGCCAATGAGCAGTTCTTC. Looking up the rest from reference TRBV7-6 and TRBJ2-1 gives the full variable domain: GAGVSQSPRYKVTKRGQDVALRCDPISGHVSLYWYRQALGQGPEFLTYFNYEAQQDKSGLPNDRFSAERPEGSISTLTIQRTEQRDSAMYRCASSSFGTGANEQFFGPGTRLTVL.

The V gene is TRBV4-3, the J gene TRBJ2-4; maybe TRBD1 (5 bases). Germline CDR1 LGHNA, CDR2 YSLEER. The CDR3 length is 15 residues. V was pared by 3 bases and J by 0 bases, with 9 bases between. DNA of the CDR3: TGCGCCAGCAGCCAGGTTAGGGGAGCCAAAAACATTCAGTACTTC. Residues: CASSQVRGAKNIQYF.

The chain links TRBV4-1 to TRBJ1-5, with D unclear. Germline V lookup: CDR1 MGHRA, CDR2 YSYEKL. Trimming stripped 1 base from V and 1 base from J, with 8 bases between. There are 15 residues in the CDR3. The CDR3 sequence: CASSQGVLSNQPQHF. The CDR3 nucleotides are TGCGCCAGCAGCCAAGGAGTTCTCAGCAATCAGCCCCAGCATTTT.

CDR3: CASQGWNQPQHF. In DNA, the CDR3 is TGTGCCAGTCAAGGGTGGAATCAGCCCCAGCATTTT. The chain recombines TRBV19 with TRBJ1-5; no clear D. CDR3 length: 12 amino acids. Germline V lookup: CDR1 LNHDA, CDR2 SQIVND (reference sequence). Trimming removed 8 bases at V and 4 bases at J, with 9 bases between.

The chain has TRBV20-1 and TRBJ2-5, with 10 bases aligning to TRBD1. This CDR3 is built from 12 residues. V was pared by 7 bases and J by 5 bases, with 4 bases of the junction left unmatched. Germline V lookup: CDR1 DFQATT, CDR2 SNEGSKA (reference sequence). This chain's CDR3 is CSGDRGGETQYF. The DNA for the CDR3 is TGCAGTGGGGACAGGGGCGGGGAGACCCAGTACTTC.

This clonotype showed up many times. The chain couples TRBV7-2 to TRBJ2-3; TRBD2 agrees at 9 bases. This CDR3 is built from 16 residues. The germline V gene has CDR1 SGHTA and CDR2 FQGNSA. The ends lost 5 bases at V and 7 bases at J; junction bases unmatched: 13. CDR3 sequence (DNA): TGTGCCAGCAGCCCCAGCGGGGGGATAGTTTATAATACGCAGTATTTT. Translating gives CASSPSGGIVYNTQYF.

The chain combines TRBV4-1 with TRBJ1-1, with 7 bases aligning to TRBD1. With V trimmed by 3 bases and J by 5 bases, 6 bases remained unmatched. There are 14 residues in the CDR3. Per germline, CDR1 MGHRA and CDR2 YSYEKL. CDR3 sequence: CASSHPGGRTEAFF. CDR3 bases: TGCGCCAGCAGCCATCCAGGGGGACGGACTGAAGCTTTCTTT.

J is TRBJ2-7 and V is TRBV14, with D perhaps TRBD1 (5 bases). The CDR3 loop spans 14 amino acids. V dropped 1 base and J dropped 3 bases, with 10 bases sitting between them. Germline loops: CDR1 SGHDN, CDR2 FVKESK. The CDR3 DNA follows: TGTGCCAGCAGCCAAGTGGGGCGGCTCTACGAGCAGTACTTC. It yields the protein CASSQVGRLYEQYF.

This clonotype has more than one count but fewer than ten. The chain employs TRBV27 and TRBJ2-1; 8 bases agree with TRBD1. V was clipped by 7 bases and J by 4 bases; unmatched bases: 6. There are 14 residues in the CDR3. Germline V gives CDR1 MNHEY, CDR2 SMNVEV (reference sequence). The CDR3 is CASNGQGLYNEQFF. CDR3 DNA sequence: TGTGCCAGCAACGGACAGGGTCTTTACAATGAGCAGTTCTTC.

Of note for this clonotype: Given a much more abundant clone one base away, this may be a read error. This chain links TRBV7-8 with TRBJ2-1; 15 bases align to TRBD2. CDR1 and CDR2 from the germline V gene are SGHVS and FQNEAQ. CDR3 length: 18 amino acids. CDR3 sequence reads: CANSFGTSGGNSYNEQFF. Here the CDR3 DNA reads TGTGCCAACAGCTTTGGGACTAGCGGGGGGAATTCCTACAATGAGCAGTTCTTC. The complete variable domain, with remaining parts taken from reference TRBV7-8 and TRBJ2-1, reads GAGVSQSPRYKVAKRGQDVALRCDPISGHVSLFWYQQALGQGPEFLTYFQNEAQLDKSGLPSDRFFAERPEGSVSTLKIQRTQQEDSAVYLCANSFGTSGGNSYNEQFFGPGTRLTVL.

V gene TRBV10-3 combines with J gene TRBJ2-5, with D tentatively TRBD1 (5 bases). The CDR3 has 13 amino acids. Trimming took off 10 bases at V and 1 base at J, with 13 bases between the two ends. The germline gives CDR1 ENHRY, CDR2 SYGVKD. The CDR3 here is CATDQGVQETQYF. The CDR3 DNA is TGTGCCACCGACCAAGGGGTCCAAGAGACCCAGTACTTC.